This paragraph covers one T cell receptor beta chain sequence. Antigen unknown. The table came from immunoSEQ multiplex PCR; TCRdb's copy has only in-frame clones and leaves some out. The sample yields more than 90,000 clones, around 88% seen once. The data were obtained in a study of cytomegalovirus exposure and HLA in healthy donors. From the 120-subject validation cohort, which was separate from the roughly 630-subject first cohort, the donors were drawn. Study-wide points: Within the 120 or so validation repertoires, first-cohort TCR clusters tended to co-occur, according to a later analysis. Specificity of a few CMV-associated chains for CMV antigens was verified in vitro.

V was trimmed by 3 bases and J by 7 bases, leaving 10 bases between them. There are 12 residues in the CDR3. Per germline, CDR1 SGHTS and CDR2 YDEGEE. This clonotype originated in a man younger than 35 in good health and CMV-seronegative. Specimen: PBMCs. The rearrangement joins TRBV5-8 to TRBJ1-2; D gene uncertain. DNA of the CDR3: TGTGCCAGCAGCTGGACTGCTGTTGGCTACACCTTC. Amino acid sequence: CASSWTAVGYTF.